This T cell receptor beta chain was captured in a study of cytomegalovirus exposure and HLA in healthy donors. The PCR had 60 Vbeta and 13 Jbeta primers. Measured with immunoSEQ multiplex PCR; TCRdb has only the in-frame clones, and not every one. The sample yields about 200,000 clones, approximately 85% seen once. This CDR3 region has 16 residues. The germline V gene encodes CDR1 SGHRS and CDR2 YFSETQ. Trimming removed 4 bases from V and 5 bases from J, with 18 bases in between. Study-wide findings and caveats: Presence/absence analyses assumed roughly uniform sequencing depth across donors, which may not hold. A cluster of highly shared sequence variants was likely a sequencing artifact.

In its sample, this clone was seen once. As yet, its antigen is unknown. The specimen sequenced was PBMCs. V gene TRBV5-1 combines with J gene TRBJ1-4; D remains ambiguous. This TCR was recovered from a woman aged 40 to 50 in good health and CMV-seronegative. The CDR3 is CASSPGSSWRNEKLFF. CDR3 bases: TGCGCCAGCAGCCCCGGGTCTTCCTGGAGGAATGAAAAACTGTTTTTT. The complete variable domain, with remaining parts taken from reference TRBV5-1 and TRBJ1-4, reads KAGVTQTPRYLIKTRGQQVTLSCSPISGHRSVSWYQQTPGQGLQFLFEYFSETQRNKGNFPGRFSGRQFSNSRSEMNVSTLELGDSALYLCASSPGSSWRNEKLFFGSGTQLSVL.